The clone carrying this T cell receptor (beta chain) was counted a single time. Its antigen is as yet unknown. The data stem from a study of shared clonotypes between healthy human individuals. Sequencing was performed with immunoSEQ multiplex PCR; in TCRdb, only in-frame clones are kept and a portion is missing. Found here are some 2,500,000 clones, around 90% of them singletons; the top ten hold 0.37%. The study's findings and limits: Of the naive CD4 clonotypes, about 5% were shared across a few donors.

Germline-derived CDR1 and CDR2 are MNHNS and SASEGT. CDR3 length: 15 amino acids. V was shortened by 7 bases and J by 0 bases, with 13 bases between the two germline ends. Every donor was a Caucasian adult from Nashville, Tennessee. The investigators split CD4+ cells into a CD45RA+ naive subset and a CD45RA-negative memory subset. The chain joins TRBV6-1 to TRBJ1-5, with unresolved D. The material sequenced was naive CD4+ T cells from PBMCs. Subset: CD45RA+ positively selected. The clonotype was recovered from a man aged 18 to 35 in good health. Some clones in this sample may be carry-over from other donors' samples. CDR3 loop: CASMEGSYSNQPQHF. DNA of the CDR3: TGTGCCAGCATGGAGGGCAGCTATAGCAATCAGCCCCAGCATTTT.